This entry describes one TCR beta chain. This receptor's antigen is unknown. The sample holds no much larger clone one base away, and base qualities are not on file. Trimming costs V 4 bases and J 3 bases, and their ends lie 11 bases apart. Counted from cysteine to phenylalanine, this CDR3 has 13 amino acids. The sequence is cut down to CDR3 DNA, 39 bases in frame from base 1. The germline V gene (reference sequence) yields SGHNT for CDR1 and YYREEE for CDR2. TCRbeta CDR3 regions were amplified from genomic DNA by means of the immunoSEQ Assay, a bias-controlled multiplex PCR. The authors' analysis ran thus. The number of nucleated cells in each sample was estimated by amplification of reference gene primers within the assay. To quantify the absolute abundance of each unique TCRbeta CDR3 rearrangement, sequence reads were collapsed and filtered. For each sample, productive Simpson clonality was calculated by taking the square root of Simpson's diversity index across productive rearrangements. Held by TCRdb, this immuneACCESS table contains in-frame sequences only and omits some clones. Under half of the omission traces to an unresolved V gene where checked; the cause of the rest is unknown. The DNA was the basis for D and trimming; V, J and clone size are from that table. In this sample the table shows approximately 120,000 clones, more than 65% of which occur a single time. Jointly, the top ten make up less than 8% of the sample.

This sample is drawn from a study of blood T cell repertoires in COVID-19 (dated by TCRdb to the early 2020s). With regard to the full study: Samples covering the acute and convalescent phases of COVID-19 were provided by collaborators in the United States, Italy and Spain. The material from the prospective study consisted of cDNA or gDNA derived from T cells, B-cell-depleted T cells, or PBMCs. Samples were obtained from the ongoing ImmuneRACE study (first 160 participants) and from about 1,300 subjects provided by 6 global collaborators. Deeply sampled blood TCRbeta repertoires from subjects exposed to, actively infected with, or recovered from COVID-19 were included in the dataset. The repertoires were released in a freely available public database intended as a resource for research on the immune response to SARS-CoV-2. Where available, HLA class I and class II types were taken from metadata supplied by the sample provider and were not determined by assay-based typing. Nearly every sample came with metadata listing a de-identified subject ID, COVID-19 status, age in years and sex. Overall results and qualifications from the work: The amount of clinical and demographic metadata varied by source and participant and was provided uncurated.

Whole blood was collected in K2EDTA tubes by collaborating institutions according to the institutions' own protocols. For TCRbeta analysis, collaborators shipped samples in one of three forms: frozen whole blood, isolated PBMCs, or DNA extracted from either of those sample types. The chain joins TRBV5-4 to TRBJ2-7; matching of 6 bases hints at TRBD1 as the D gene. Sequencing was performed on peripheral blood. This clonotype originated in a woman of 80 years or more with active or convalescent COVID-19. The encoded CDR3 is CASSPGHIYEQYF. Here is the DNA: TGTGCCAGCAGCCCGGGACATATCTACGAGCAGTACTTC.